What follows is one T cell receptor (beta chain) and its context. The antigen remains undetermined. PCR amplification relied on 60 Vbeta primers (plus 13 Jbeta primers). Measured with immunoSEQ multiplex PCR; TCRdb has only the in-frame clones, and not every one. Of tens of thousands of clones listed, 60% to 70% are singletons. These data belong to a study of cytomegalovirus exposure and HLA in healthy donors. Study-level findings and limits: A list of 164 TCR beta chains associated with cytomegalovirus was given. An assumption of roughly uniform sequencing depth across donors underlay the presence/absence analyses.

Donors had nominal health at sampling but likely had unrecorded immune exposures. V was pared by 2 bases and J by 9 bases, with 8 bases between. Germline V lookup: CDR1 MNHEY, CDR2 SVGAGI. The CDR3 contains 12 residues. This sequence was found in a man in his sixties in good health and CMV-seropositive. The genes are TRBV6-5 and TRBJ2-1; D gene unclear. The specimen was PBMCs. The CDR3 loop is CASSYRRGEQFF. The CDR3 DNA follows: TGTGCCAGCAGTTACAGGCGAGGTGAGCAGTTCTTC.